A selection of T cell receptor beta chains follows, all from one sample in a study of cytomegalovirus exposure and HLA in healthy donors. Repertoires were generated with immunoSEQ multiplex PCR, while TCRdb's copy carries only in-frame clones and drops some. The data include 120,000 or so clones; the top ten clones carry less than 4.5%. The specimen was PBMCs. The receptors derive from a young man in good health and CMV-seronegative. Each CDR3 is given with its conserved first and last residue.

>TRBV7-9|TRBJ1-2|16
CASSLEVAGDFYGYTF
>TRBV2|TRBJ1-5|14
CASSDISVGQPQHF
>TRBV5-1|TRBJ2-2|18
CASSQLTSGRIDTGELFF
>TRBV9|TRBJ1-2|14
CASSVSTTGGSYTF
>TRBV6-1|TRBJ2-7|15
CASRNGQAAIYEQYF
>TRBV5-1|TRBJ2-7|12
CASSATGVEQYF
>TRBV25-1|TRBJ2-1|15
CASSDSGTRLNEQFF
>TRBV7-9|TRBJ2-5|11
CASGLAETQYF
>TRBV29-1|TRBJ2-7|13
CSVAVAGGSEQYF
>TRBV10-3|TRBJ2-3|12
CAIGQLTDTQYF
>TRBV6-5|TRBJ1-3|15
CASSRLQASGNTIYF
>TRBV14|TRBJ2-2|17
CASSPGYTLTGSFGLFF
>TRBV5-4|TRBJ2-5|15
CASSLGLAGVETQYF
>TRBV30|TRBJ1-3|14
CAWSENRAGNTIYF
>TRBV10-3|TRBJ2-3|15
CAISESGVSTDTQYF
>TRBV7-6|TRBJ2-3|15
CASSLGGVITDTQYF
>TRBV6-5|TRBJ2-3|15
CASSGQPPSTDTQYF
>TRBV6-5|TRBJ1-1|14
CASSSRTGNTEAFF
>TRBV28|.|12
CAIRQGGYEQYF
>TRBV7-9|TRBJ1-2|15
CASSSRTETNYGYTF
>TRBV27|.|15
CASSLTGQSSYEQYF
>TRBV5-1|TRBJ2-7|14
CASSLAGEVNEQYF
>TRBV7-9|TRBJ1-1|12
CASRLPGSEAFF
>TRBV5-1|TRBJ2-3|14
CASSLGTRLDTQYF
>TRBV7-9|TRBJ2-7|11
CASSSEVGQYF
>TRBV4-1|TRBJ2-7|14
CASSPRQGSYEQYF
>TRBV27|TRBJ2-1|16
CASSRTGGHSYNEQFF
>TRBV27|TRBJ2-2|16
CASRRQGAQNTGELFF
>TRBV19|TRBJ1-5|17
CASGDRGIGGFDQPQHF
>TRBV5-1|TRBJ1-2|16
CASSLVGQGAIDGYTF